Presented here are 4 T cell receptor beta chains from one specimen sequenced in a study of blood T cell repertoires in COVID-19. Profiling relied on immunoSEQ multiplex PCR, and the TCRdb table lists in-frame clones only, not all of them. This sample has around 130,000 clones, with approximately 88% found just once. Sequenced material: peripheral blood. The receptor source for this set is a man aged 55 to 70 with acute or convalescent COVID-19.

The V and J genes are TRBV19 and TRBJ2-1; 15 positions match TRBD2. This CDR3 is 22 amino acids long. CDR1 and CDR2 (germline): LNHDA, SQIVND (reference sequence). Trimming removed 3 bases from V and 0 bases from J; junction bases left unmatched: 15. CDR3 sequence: CASSILGTGTSGRFSSYNEQFF. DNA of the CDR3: TGTGCCAGTAGTATTCTAGGGACAGGGACTAGCGGGAGGTTCAGCTCCTACAATGAGCAGTTCTTC.

CDR3 sequence reads: CASSEGGQGNSPLHF. The CDR3, as DNA: TGTGCCAGCAGTGAAGGGGGACAGGGGAATTCACCCCTCCACTTT. This rearrangement joins TRBV2 to TRBJ1-6, with 10 positions matching TRBD1. Germline V gene data show CDR1 as SNHLY and CDR2 as FYNNEI. The trim removed 1 base at V and 7 bases at J, leaving 1 base unmatched. The length of the CDR3 is 15 residues.

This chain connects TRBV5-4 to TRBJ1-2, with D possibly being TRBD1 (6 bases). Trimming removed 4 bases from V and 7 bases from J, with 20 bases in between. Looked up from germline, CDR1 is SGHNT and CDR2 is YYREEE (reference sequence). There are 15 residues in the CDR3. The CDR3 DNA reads TGTGCCAGCAGCCCCACGAACAGGGCATTAGGTGGCTACACCTTC. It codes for CASSPTNRALGGYTF.

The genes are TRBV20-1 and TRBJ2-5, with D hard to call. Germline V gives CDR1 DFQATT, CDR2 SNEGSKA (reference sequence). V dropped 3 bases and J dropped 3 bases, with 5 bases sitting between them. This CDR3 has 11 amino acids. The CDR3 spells CSASAEETQYF. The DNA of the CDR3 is TGCAGTGCTAGTGCAGAAGAGACCCAGTACTTC.